This is a list of T cell receptor beta chains from one sample in a study of control samples from healthy donors and cancer patients. Profiled with immunoSEQ multiplex PCR; TCRdb holds only in-frame clones, not every one. The profile shows tens of thousands of clones, 85% to 90% of them singletons. Sample: blood. The receptors here all came from a woman in her fifties or sixties in good health. The CDR3 runs from the conserved cysteine through the conserved F or W. The D gene is left open where the match is weak. Size values are once, few and many counts, or a class for expanded clones, and some rows have none.

j_call d_call clone_size v_call cdr3_aa cdr3_nt
TRBJ2-5 - - TRBV18 CASSPQETQYF TGTGCCAGCTCACCTCAAGAGACCCAGTACTTC
TRBJ2-1 TRBD2 - TRBV7-9 CASSLGVLAGGNEQFF TGTGCCAGCAGCTTAGGCGTACTAGCGGGGGGTAATGAGCAGTTCTTC
TRBJ1-1 - - TRBV28 CASSRRQGQNTEAFF TGTGCCAGCAGTCGCCGTCAGGGCCAGAACACTGAAGCTTTCTTT
TRBJ1-6 - - TRBV7-2 CASSLEGWSSYNSPLHF TGTGCCAGCAGCTTAGAGGGCTGGAGCTCCTATAATTCACCCCTCCACTTT
TRBJ2-3 TRBD2 - TRBV24-1 CATSDRRGGANVWDTQYF TGTGCCACCAGTGATCGTCGGGGGGGAGCGAACGTGTGGGATACGCAGTATTTT
TRBJ2-5 TRBD1 - TRBV2 CATMGQASEETQYF TGTGCCACCATGGGACAGGCTAGTGAAGAGACCCAGTACTTC
TRBJ2-7 TRBD1 - TRBV6-5 CASRRQGTSGEQYF TGTGCCAGCCGTCGACAGGGAACGAGTGGCGAGCAGTACTTC
TRBJ1-2 TRBD1 - TRBV5-4 CASSSRGQGTYGYTF TGTGCCAGCAGCTCCCGAGGACAGGGCACCTATGGCTACACCTTC
TRBJ1-2 - - TRBV11-2 CASSSLTSAGVPNYGYTF TGTGCCAGCAGCTCATTAACATCGGCGGGCGTTCCTAACTATGGCTACACCTTC
TRBJ2-5 TRBD2 - TRBV10-1 CASSPGLAEQETQYF TGCGCCAGCAGTCCGGGACTAGCGGAACAAGAGACCCAGTACTTC
TRBJ1-1 TRBD1 - TRBV27 CASSFSPGTGGVRTEAFF TGTGCCAGCAGTTTCTCGCCCGGGACAGGGGGCGTGCGCACTGAAGCTTTCTTT
TRBJ2-2 TRBD1 - TRBV24-1 CATRGTGTPGELFF TGTGCCACTCGTGGGACAGGGACCCCCGGGGAGCTGTTTTTT
TRBJ2-3 - - TRBV3-1/TRBV3-2 CASSQVFFSTDTQYF TGTGCCAGCAGCCAAGTCTTCTTTAGCACAGATACGCAGTATTTT
TRBJ1-6 - - TRBV25-1 CASTREEGYNSPLHF TGTGCCAGCACACGGGAGGAGGGGTATAATTCACCCCTCCACTTT
TRBJ1-2 TRBD1 - TRBV7-8 CASSSYRTGRVGYGYTF TGTGCCAGCAGCTCCTACAGGACAGGCAGGGTTGGCTATGGCTACACCTTC
TRBJ2-1 TRBD2 - TRBV5-1 CASSLEWRGGPDNEQFF TGCGCCAGCAGCTTGGAGTGGCGGGGGGGCCCCGACAATGAGCAGTTCTTC
TRBJ1-4 - - TRBV5-6 CASSLEGLGEKLFF TGTGCCAGCAGCTTGGAAGGGTTAGGCGAAAAACTGTTTTTT
TRBJ1-5 TRBD1 - TRBV9 CASSGQGEPQPQHF TGTGCCAGCAGCGGACAGGGCGAGCCGCAGCCCCAGCATTTT
TRBJ2-1 - - TRBV19 CASSGRGKGARGEQFF TGTGCCAGTAGCGGAAGGGGGAAGGGGGCGCGGGGTGAGCAGTTCTTC
TRBJ2-2 - - TRBV28 CAGGRTPSTGELFF TGTGCCGGGGGGAGGACTCCCTCCACCGGGGAGCTGTTTTTT
TRBJ1-1 - once TRBV2 CASSESMNTEAFF TGTGCCAGCAGTGAGTCCATGAACACTGAAGCTTTCTTT
TRBJ1-1 TRBD1 once TRBV2 CASVQRGPGTEAFF TGTGCCAGTGTCCAGAGGGGGCCGGGCACTGAAGCTTTCTTT
TRBJ1-5 - - TRBV7-2 CASSKDSSNKPQHF TGTGCCAGCAGCAAGGACAGCTCAAATAAGCCCCAGCATTTT
TRBJ2-7 - - TRBV20-1 CSASGRLASYEQYF TGCAGTGCTAGTGGAAGGCTGGCCTCCTACGAGCAGTACTTC
TRBJ1-2 - - TRBV7-9 CASTLEGWFGYTF TGTGCCAGCACCCTGGAGGGGTGGTTTGGCTACACCTTC
TRBJ1-1 - large TRBV9 CASSSGTFEAFF TGTGCCAGCAGTTCTGGGACGTTTGAAGCTTTCTTT
TRBJ2-7 TRBD1 - TRBV4-1 CASSQVSGQGAREQYF TGCGCCAGCAGCCAAGTTTCAGGACAGGGAGCTCGCGAGCAGTACTTC
TRBJ1-6 - medium-sized TRBV4-1 CASSQEWGSPLHF TGCGCCAGCAGCCAAGAGTGGGGTTCACCCCTCCACTTT
TRBJ1-2 TRBD1 - TRBV5-8 CASSSGTGDYLFNYGYTF TGTGCCAGCAGCTCCGGGACAGGGGATTACTTGTTTAACTATGGCTACACCTTC
TRBJ1-1 - - TRBV28 CASSVGGPRAFF TGTGCCAGCAGCGTAGGGGGGCCGAGGGCTTTCTTT
TRBJ1-3 TRBD1 once TRBV3-1/TRBV3-2 CASSFPGQATPYF TGTGCCAGCAGCTTCCCCGGACAGGCCACCCCATATTTT
TRBJ1-1 - once TRBV29-1 CSVDKSAGNTEAFF TGCAGCGTTGATAAATCCGCGGGGAACACTGAAGCTTTCTTT
TRBJ2-1 TRBD2 few TRBV30 CAWSQLAGGVNEQFF TGTGCCTGGAGTCAACTAGCGGGAGGGGTGAATGAGCAGTTCTTC
TRBJ2-7 TRBD2 - TRBV30 CAWSAATSGGSRQYF TGTGCCTGGAGTGCGGCGACTAGCGGGGGGTCGCGGCAGTACTTC
TRBJ2-1 - - TRBV2 CASRENEQFF TGTGCCAGCAGAGAGAATGAGCAGTTCTTC
TRBJ2-1 TRBD1 - TRBV7-6 CASSTGDRGYNEQFF TGTGCCAGCTCTACAGGGGACAGGGGATACAATGAGCAGTTCTTC
TRBJ2-7 TRBD2 few TRBV6-1 CASSEPGLEAVEQYF TGTGCCAGCAGTGAACCGGGACTAGAAGCGGTCGAGCAGTACTTC
TRBJ2-7 TRBD2 - TRBV5-1 CASSQGLATVHEQYF TGCGCCAGCAGCCAGGGACTAGCGACTGTCCACGAGCAGTACTTC
TRBJ1-1 - once TRBV5-3 CARSLPGHPPDSFF TGTGCCAGAAGCTTACCGGGACACCCCCCGGATTCTTTCTTT
TRBJ1-1 TRBD1 - TRBV20-1 CSASWDRNTEAFF TGCAGTGCTAGTTGGGACAGGAACACTGAAGCTTTCTTT
TRBJ2-7 TRBD1 few TRBV7-9 CASSPRTGTAFDEQYF TGTGCCAGCAGCCCACGGACCGGGACAGCTTTCGACGAGCAGTACTTC
TRBJ1-5 - - TRBV28 CASRQGYNQPQHF TGTGCCAGCAGGCAGGGTTACAATCAGCCCCAGCATTTT
TRBJ2-2 - - TRBV7-9 CASSLARGHGELFF TGTGCCAGCAGCTTAGCGCGAGGGCACGGGGAGCTGTTTTTT
TRBJ1-1 - - TRBV19 CASRTLETGAEAFF TGTGCCAGTAGAACCCTCGAAACCGGGGCTGAAGCTTTCTTT
TRBJ2-5 TRBD2 - TRBV5-6 CASSFALAGTRQETQYF TGTGCCAGCAGCTTCGCTCTAGCGGGGACCAGACAAGAGACCCAGTACTTC
TRBJ2-2 TRBD2 - TRBV5-5 CASSFGRGDTGELFF TGTGCCAGCAGCTTCGGGCGGGGGGACACCGGGGAGCTGTTTTTT
TRBJ2-3 TRBD1 - TRBV3-1/TRBV3-2 CASSQGGTGDLF TGTGCCAGCAGCCAAGGTGGGACAGGGGACCTTTTT
TRBJ2-1 - once TRBV15 CATSMRAASKQFF TGTGCCACCAGCATGAGAGCCGCCTCAAAGCAGTTCTTC
TRBJ2-5 - - TRBV14 CASSHGGETQYF TGTGCCAGCAGCCATGGTGGAGAGACCCAGTACTTC
TRBJ2-1 TRBD1 medium-sized TRBV24-1 CATSDSGQGASGYNEQFF TGTGCCACCAGTGACTCGGGACAGGGGGCATCAGGGTACAATGAGCAGTTCTTC
TRBJ2-5 - - TRBV7-2 CATTRGSQETQYF TGTGCCACCACCCGAGGGTCCCAAGAGACCCAGTACTTC
TRBJ2-1 TRBD2 - TRBV11-3 CASSLDGGLDNEQFF TGTGCCAGCAGCTTAGATGGCGGACTAGACAATGAGCAGTTCTTC
TRBJ2-3 TRBD2 - TRBV2 CASSGGGAGITDTQYF TGTGCCAGCAGCGGCGGGGGGGCTGGGATTACAGATACGCAGTATTTT